This T cell receptor (beta chain) came from a study of CD8 T cells in Susac syndrome. In germline, CDR1 is MNHEY, CDR2 SVGEGT. CDR3 size: 14 residues. The trim removed 8 bases at V and 4 bases at J, leaving 9 bases unmatched. A quantity of about 0.5 to 1 ug RNA underwent reverse transcription using random hexamers. Amplification of TCR beta CDR3 across 54 Vbeta and 13 Jbeta was performed with immunoSEQ multiplex PCR. TCRdb reanalysed the immunoSEQ multiplex PCR reads using MiXCR and keeps one entry per CDR3 protein. This table has 140,000 or so distinct CDR3 sequences, less than 95% appearing once. This clonotype was counted once. TCR beta from blood CD8+ and CD4+ T cells was sequenced. Matched for age and sex, the controls were healthy donors. The CD8+ and CD4+ T cells were isolated magnetically using a negative isolation approach, whereas the TEMRA cells were enriched by FACS.

Material for sequencing was CD4+ T cells from PBMCs. This clonotype was sampled from a human donor in good health. The V call is TRBV6-2 or TRBV6-3, the J call TRBJ2-7; TRBD2 matches 9 bases. As DNA, the CDR3 is TGTGCCAGCCTTCGGCCTAGCGGGAAATACGAGCAGTACTTC. Its translation is CASLRPSGKYEQYF.